The 32 T cell receptor beta chains in this list originate from one sample, sequenced in a study of T cells in Graves' hyperthyroidism and ophthalmopathy. From RNA transcripts, TCR beta CDR3 regions were amplified. Initially, a first-round RT-PCR of the TCR CDR3 employed the HTBI primer set. Each CDR3 protein gets one entry after TCRdb re-called the multiplex PCR reads with MiXCR. The data show 540,000 or so distinct CDR3 sequences, approximately 14% seen once. The source material was blood. The source of these receptors is a woman aged 25-40 years with Graves' hyperthyroidism.

This clonotype was seen many times. The J gene is TRBJ2-7, the V gene TRBV5-1; no firm D call. Germline CDR1 and CDR2: SGHRS and YFSETQ. The CDR3 extends over 16 amino acids. Deletions cut 1 base from V and 0 bases from J, with 14 bases between. CDR3 coding DNA: TGCGCCAGCAGCTTGTCCGCTCTTCGAGACTCCTACGAGCAGTACTTC. It specifies CASSLSALRDSYEQYF.

V is TRBV5-1 and J is TRBJ1-1; perhaps TRBD1 as D (6 bases). This CDR3 has 14 residues. Germline V gene sequence: CDR1 SGHRS, CDR2 YFSETQ. Deletions cut 6 bases from V and 2 bases from J, with 14 bases between. The chain's CDR3 is CASTSGGLNTEAFF. CDR3 in DNA: TGCGCCAGCACCTCGGGGGGCTTAAACACTGAAGCTTTCTTT.

This clonotype was observed at least ten times. This chain joins TRBV5-5 and TRBJ1-6; perhaps TRBD1 as D (5 bases). The V gene's germline CDR1 is SGHKS and CDR2 YYEKEE (reference sequence). The germline V and J ends were trimmed by 0 bases and 8 bases, with 9 bases remaining between them. The length of the CDR3 is 14 residues. The CDR3 nucleotides are TGTGCCAGCAGCTTGGTGGGAGGGGATTCACCCCTCCACTTT. Amino acid sequence: CASSLVGGDSPLHF. Supplemented by reference TRBV5-5 and TRBJ1-6, the full variable domain reads DAGVTQSPTHLIKTRGQQVTLRCSPISGHKSVSWYQQVLGQGPQFIFQYYEKEERGRGNFPDRFSARQFPNYSSELNVNALLLGDSALYLCASSLVGGDSPLHFGNGTRLTVT.

The rearrangement joins TRBV4-1 to TRBJ2-1; D remains unclear. V lost 4 bases to trimming and J lost 7 bases, with 20 bases between them. The germline CDR1 and CDR2 sequences are MGHRA and YSYEKL. This CDR3 has 16 amino acids. DNA for the CDR3: TGCGCCAGCAGCCGAATGGGCACCGTTGGCGTGAATGAGCAGTTCTTC. Translation gives CASSRMGTVGVNEQFF.

The table lists this clonotype with many counts. The rearrangement uses TRBV6-6 and TRBJ1-2; maybe TRBD1 (5 bases). From germline, CDR1 is MNHNY and CDR2 SVGAGI (reference sequence). The ends were cut back, 0 bases at V and 4 bases at J, with 9 bases in the middle. The CDR3 covers 14 residues. Written as DNA, the CDR3 is TGTGCCAGCAGTTACTCGTCAGGGTTCTATGGCTACACCTTC. This encodes CASSYSSGFYGYTF.

This clonotype was seen only a few times. V gene TRBV6-2 or TRBV6-3 combines with J gene TRBJ1-3; TRBD1 is a possible D gene (5 bases). The germline V gene encodes CDR1 MNHEY and CDR2 SVGEGT. The CDR3 is 15 amino acids. Between the trimmed V and J ends, which lost 0 bases and 2 bases, there was a span of 8 bases. CDR3 amino acids: CASSYSTGPGNTIYF. The CDR3, as DNA: TGTGCCAGCAGTTACTCGACGGGACCTGGAAACACCATATATTTT.

Only a few counts were recorded for this clonotype. The chain combines TRBV18 with TRBJ2-2, with TRBD1 matching over 7 bases. Trimming at V came to 5 bases and at J to 5 bases, leaving 5 bases not matched to a gene. The germline CDR1 and CDR2 sequences are KGHSH and LQKENI. The CDR3 length is 14 residues. CDR3: CASSGNRGTGELFF. As DNA, the CDR3 is TGTGCCAGCTCAGGAAACAGGGGAACCGGGGAGCTGTTTTTT.

This clonotype was counted between two and nine times. V gene TRBV5-6 combines with J gene TRBJ2-7; 8 nucleotides line up with TRBD2. The CDR3 has 15 residues. The trim removed 1 base at V and 2 bases at J, leaving 5 bases unmatched. CDR1 is SGHDT and CDR2 is YYEEEE in the germline V gene. The CDR3 is CASSLWREAAYEQYF. Here the CDR3 DNA reads TGTGCCAGCAGCTTGTGGCGGGAGGCTGCCTACGAGCAGTACTTC.

The table lists this clonotype with many counts. The chain recombines TRBV20-1 with TRBJ2-7, with TRBD2 matching over 10 bases. Germline lookup yields CDR1 DFQATT and CDR2 SNEGSKA (reference sequence). With V trimmed by 0 bases and J by 3 bases, 5 bases remained unmatched. The CDR3 totals 15 residues. In nucleotides, the CDR3 is TGCAGTGCTAGAGATTACCCTAGCGGGAGCTACGAGCAGTACTTC. Amino acid sequence: CSARDYPSGSYEQYF.

This clonotype was observed at least ten times. The chain employs TRBV6-1 and TRBJ2-1, with D perhaps matching TRBD1 (7 bases). The V end lost 5 bases, the J end lost 0 bases, and 11 bases lay between the germline ends. In germline, CDR1 is MNHNS, CDR2 SASEGT. This CDR3 comprises 15 residues. The CDR3: CASSMQGGSYNEQFF. CDR3 sequence (DNA): TGTGCCAGCAGTATGCAGGGGGGCTCCTACAATGAGCAGTTCTTC.

This clonotype has at least ten counts. The chain has TRBV7-3 and TRBJ2-1; TRBD2 aligns across 9 bases. The CDR3 length is 15 residues. The trim removed 6 bases at V and 5 bases at J, leaving 8 bases unmatched. Germline-derived CDR1 and CDR2 are SGHTA and FQGTGA. The CDR3 nucleotides read TGTGCCAGCAGTCTTAGCGGGAGAGATAACAATGAGCAGTTCTTC. Amino acids: CASSLSGRDNNEQFF.

Ten or more counts support this clonotype. CDR3 nucleotides: TGTGCCAGCAGCTTTAGCGGGAGGGCGGGTTATGAGCAGTTCTTC. Translating it yields CASSFSGRAGYEQFF. The chain employs TRBV7-2 and TRBJ2-1; TRBD2 matches 11 bases. Germline CDR1 reads SGHTA; CDR2 reads FQGNSA. This CDR3 spans 15 amino acids. After removal of 3 bases from V and 8 bases from J, the junction contained 6 bases not matched to a gene.

This clonotype showed up many times. The junction departs from germline at one end; a sequencing error may be responsible. This chain links TRBV20-1 with TRBJ2-5; tentatively, D is TRBD1 (6 bases). The length of the CDR3 is 18 residues. CDR1 is DFQATT, CDR2 SNEGSKA, per germline (reference sequence). CDR3 DNA sequence: TGCAGCGCTAGAGGACAGCAGATGCGCGGGCAGATCCAAGAGACCCAGTACTTC. Amino acids: CSARGQQMRGQIQETQYF.

The rearrangement uses TRBV5-8 and TRBJ2-7, with 9 bases lining up with TRBD2. J gave up 3 bases and V 4 bases, and 8 bases lay outside the gene matches. This CDR3 spans 15 amino acids. Per germline, CDR1 SGHTS and CDR2 YDEGEE. The CDR3 loop reads CASSLPTSGHYEQYF. In DNA form, the CDR3 reads TGTGCCAGCAGCCTCCCGACTAGCGGACACTACGAGCAGTACTTC. The full variable domain, its missing parts supplied by reference TRBV5-8 and TRBJ2-7, is EAGVTQSPTHLIKTRGQQATLRCSPISGHTSVYWYQQALGLGLQFLLWYDEGEERNRGNFPPRFSGRQFPNYSSELNVNALELEDSALYLCASSLPTSGHYEQYFGPGTRLTVT.

At least ten counts were recorded for this clonotype. V gene TRBV29-1 combines with J gene TRBJ2-3; the match to TRBD1 covers 8 bases. The germline V gene has CDR1 SQVTM and CDR2 ANQGSEA. CDR3 length equals 14 residues. The V and J ends lost 5 bases and 1 base, in that order; junction bases with no gene match: 5. The CDR3 DNA reads TGCAGCGTTCCTCAGGACAGGGGCACAGATACGCAGTATTTT. Translation: CSVPQDRGTDTQYF.

V gene TRBV20-1 combines with J gene TRBJ2-5; 11 bases agree with TRBD2. CDR1 is DFQATT, CDR2 SNEGSKA, per germline (reference sequence). Trimming cost V 3 bases and J 5 bases; bases outside gene matches: 14. CDR3 length equals 17 residues. CDR3 protein: CSASVLAGDLFLETQYF. The CDR3 DNA follows: TGCAGTGCTAGCGTACTAGCGGGAGATCTTTTTTTGGAGACCCAGTACTTC.

This clonotype was seen repeatedly, ten times or more. The chain is built from TRBV5-6 and TRBJ2-3; the match to TRBD1 covers 8 bases. The CDR3 extends over 15 amino acids. V was pared by 7 bases and J by 2 bases, with 9 bases of the junction left unmatched. Germline CDR1 is SGHDT and CDR2 is YYEEEE. The CDR3, as DNA: TGTGCCAGCGTCAGGGGGCGGGGTATCACAGATACGCAGTATTTT. Encoded protein: CASVRGRGITDTQYF.

This sequence joins TRBV29-1 and TRBJ1-2; D possibly corresponds to TRBD1 (6 bases). Germline CDR1 is SQVTM and CDR2 is ANQGSEA. The CDR3 is 18 amino acids. Trimming left V 0 bases short and J 0 bases short, with 20 bases between. The CDR3 loop is CSVEDLGGDGPANYGYTF. As DNA, the CDR3 is TGCAGCGTTGAAGATCTTGGGGGCGACGGCCCAGCTAACTATGGCTACACCTTC.

This clonotype was seen more than once but under ten times. The V gene is TRBV27, the J gene TRBJ1-3, with 7 nucleotides matching TRBD1. This CDR3 region has 13 residues. V shed 6 bases, J shed 5 bases, and the junction held 4 bases outside the gene matches. Germline lookup yields CDR1 MNHEY and CDR2 SMNVEV (reference sequence). DNA of the CDR3: TGTGCCAGCAGGGCGACAGGGAGAAACACCATATATTTT. The encoded protein is CASRATGRNTIYF.

A remark on this clonotype: This may be a read error, as it is one base from a much larger clone. This chain uses TRBV20-1 with TRBJ2-7, with TRBD2 matching 10 bases. Germline trimming cut 8 bases from V and 6 bases from J; bases unmatched to any gene: 7. This CDR3 is 12 amino acids long. The germline CDR1 and CDR2 sequences are DFQATT and SNEGSKA (reference sequence). The CDR3 bases are TGCAGTTCTTACCGGACTAGCGGCGAGCAGTACTTC. The encoded protein is CSSYRTSGEQYF.

In this sample, this clonotype turned up many times. The chain employs TRBV7-9 and TRBJ2-7; 8 nucleotides agree with TRBD1. The germline CDR1 and CDR2 sequences are SEHNR and FQNEAQ (reference sequence). The V gene end was trimmed by 4 bases and the J gene end by 5 bases; junction bases not matched to a gene: 10. The CDR3 consists of 15 residues. The CDR3: CASSSIGQGVDEQYF. DNA of the CDR3: TGTGCCAGCAGCTCTATCGGACAGGGAGTGGACGAGCAGTACTTC.

In this sample, this clonotype turned up a few times. This rearrangement joins TRBV12-3 or TRBV12-4 to TRBJ1-4, with TRBD1 matching 9 bases. The CDR3 contains 14 residues. V dropped 5 bases and J dropped 7; count of bases not matched to a gene: 5. The DNA of the CDR3 is TGTGCCAGCAGTGGACAGGGGAATTTTGAAAAACTGTTTTTT. Translation gives CASSGQGNFEKLFF.

The sample holds a few counts of this clonotype. V is TRBV4-1 and J is TRBJ1-5; TRBD1 is a possible D gene (6 bases). V was cut by 0 bases and J by 10 bases, with 22 bases left in between. The length of the CDR3 is 17 residues. Germline V gene lookup returns CDR1 MGHRA and CDR2 YSYEKL. The CDR3 loop is CASSQDQGWPVVDPQHF. DNA for the CDR3: TGCGCCAGCAGCCAAGATCAGGGGTGGCCTGTTGTTGATCCCCAGCATTTT.

The chain combines TRBV7-8 with TRBJ2-3, with 12 bases identical to TRBD2. CDR3 length: 17 amino acids. CDR1 and CDR2 (germline): SGHVS, FQNEAQ. Unmatched junction bases numbered 9, after V lost 2 bases and J lost 6 bases. The CDR3 DNA sequence: TGTGCCAGCAGCTTAAGGACTAGCGGGATCGGGGGGGATACGCAGTATTTT. Its protein product is CASSLRTSGIGGDTQYF.

This chain connects TRBV10-3 to TRBJ2-5, with a weak D call TRBD1 (6 bases). In germline, CDR1 is ENHRY, CDR2 SYGVKD. The CDR3 length is 15 residues. The ends were cut back, 5 bases at V and 2 bases at J, with 15 bases in the middle. The CDR3 DNA is TGTGCCATCAGTAAAACGGACAGTAATCAAGAGACCCAGTACTTC. This gives the protein CAISKTDSNQETQYF.

On this clonotype: A much larger clone is a single base away; this may be a read error. J is TRBJ2-2 and V is TRBV28; D not resolved. The CDR3 is 14 residues long. CDR1 and CDR2 (germline): MDHEN, SYDVKM. The CDR3 DNA reads TGTGCCACCGTGTCCGGCGCGAACGCCGGGGAGCTGTTTTTT. Translating gives CATVSGANAGELFF.

This clonotype has more than one count but fewer than ten. The chain uses TRBV27 and TRBJ2-2, with 7 bases fitting TRBD2. The CDR3 is made up of 14 amino acids. The V gene's germline CDR1 is MNHEY and CDR2 SMNVEV (reference sequence). The trim removed 5 bases at V and 6 bases at J, leaving 6 bases unmatched. This CDR3 reads CASSGGVVSGELFF. CDR3 nucleotides: TGTGCCAGCAGTGGGGGGGTGGTATCCGGGGAGCTGTTTTTT.

For the CDR3, the DNA is TGTGCCAGCACCCCCCCAGGGGGCATCTACGAGCAGTACTTC. Its protein is CASTPPGGIYEQYF. The chain employs TRBV11-2 and TRBJ2-7, with 8 bases fitting TRBD1. The V and J ends lost 7 bases and 3 bases, in that order; junction bases with no gene match: 8. The V gene's germline CDR1 is SGHAT and CDR2 FQNNGV. The CDR3 sequence is 14 residues long.

The J gene is TRBJ1-6, the V gene TRBV20-1; D might be TRBD1 (6 bases). The CDR3 length is 14 residues. Per germline, CDR1 DFQATT and CDR2 SNEGSKA (reference sequence). The V gene lost 3 bases and the J gene lost 12 bases, with 18 bases spanning the gap. As DNA, the CDR3 is TGCAGTGCTAGGGGTGGGGGGAACAGGGTACCCCTCCACTTT. Translating it yields CSARGGGNRVPLHF.

This clonotype was counted at least ten times. The V gene is TRBV5-1, the J gene TRBJ2-7, with no clear D. The V end lost 0 bases, the J end lost 7 bases, and 11 bases lay between the germline ends. Germline CDR1 reads SGHRS; CDR2 reads YFSETQ. This CDR3 contains 13 residues. The CDR3 here is CASSLVSSLEQYF. The CDR3 DNA sequence: TGCGCCAGCAGCTTGGTGTCGAGTTTGGAGCAGTACTTC.

This clonotype was observed a handful of times. The V call is TRBV30, the J call TRBJ2-2, with unresolved D. Trimming pared 0 bases from V and 8 bases from J, leaving 16 bases between. CDR1 and CDR2 (germline): GTSNPN, SVGIG (reference sequence). The CDR3 contains 15 residues. CDR3 amino acids: CAWSVLQIKPGELFF. The CDR3 DNA is TGTGCCTGGAGTGTACTCCAGATAAAACCAGGGGAGCTGTTTTTT.

This clonotype was counted ten times or more. The chain uses TRBV20-1 and TRBJ2-5, with 14 bases matching TRBD2. The CDR3 totals 16 residues. The V and J ends lost 5 bases and 4 bases, in that order; junction bases with no gene match: 9. CDR1 and CDR2 (germline): DFQATT, SNEGSKA (reference sequence). CDR3 sequence: CSAEGTSGRGGETQYF. The CDR3 DNA reads TGCAGTGCTGAAGGGACTAGCGGGAGAGGGGGAGAGACCCAGTACTTC.